Listed here are 27 T cell receptor beta chains from one sample, sequenced in a study of cytomegalovirus exposure and HLA in healthy donors (dated by TCRdb to between 2016 and 2019). The protocol used for the library was the immunoSEQ multiplex PCR assay. A mixture of 60 forward primers for TCR Vbeta segments and 13 reverse primers for TCR Jbeta segments was used in the multiplex PCR. Imported from immuneACCESS, the table was reduced by TCRdb to in-frame sequences with V and J called. These copies leave out some clones; in studies compared against another copy, an unresolved V gene accounts for under half, and the cause of the remainder is not known. The sample profile shows approximately 210,000 clones; 60% to 80% of them were found once. The ten largest clones represent roughly 2.1% of the sample. Specimen: PBMCs. All receptors derive from a woman aged 25-40 years in good health and CMV-seropositive.

In DNA form, the CDR3 reads TGTGCCAGCAGCTTCACAGGGGGCGCGGGGCAGCCCCAGCATTTT. Translated, it gives CASSFTGGAGQPQHF. V and J are TRBV7-9 and TRBJ1-5, with 9 bases identical to TRBD1. Germline V gene data show CDR1 as SEHNR and CDR2 as FQNEAQ (reference sequence). The CDR3 is 15 residues long. Trimming took 3 bases from V and 7 from J; bases not matched to a gene: 7.

This clone has more than one count but fewer than ten. The J gene is TRBJ2-2, the V gene TRBV9; possibly TRBD1 for D (6 bases). In germline, CDR1 is SGDLS, CDR2 YYNGEE. CDR3 length equals 15 residues. Deletions cut 0 bases from V and 1 base from J, with 7 bases between. Here the CDR3 reads CASSVVQGNTGELFF. The CDR3 coding sequence is TGTGCCAGCAGCGTAGTACAGGGGAACACCGGGGAGCTGTTTTTT.

The CDR3 protein is CASSPHVGRTYEQYF. CDR3 DNA sequence: TGTGCCAGCAGCCCCCATGTTGGCAGGACCTACGAGCAGTACTTC. V usage is TRBV7-2 and J usage is TRBJ2-7; D not resolved. The CDR3 extends over 15 amino acids. Trimming shortened V by 5 bases and J by 2 bases, and 16 bases separated the two germline ends. Per germline, CDR1 SGHTA and CDR2 FQGNSA.

The chain recombines TRBV19 with TRBJ2-7, with 12 bases matching TRBD2. The CDR3 spans 15 residues. CDR1 and CDR2 from the germline V gene are LNHDA and SQIVND (reference sequence). The ends lost 5 bases at V and 0 bases at J; junction bases unmatched: 2. The CDR3 is CASSLTSGSSYEQYF. The CDR3 DNA reads as TGTGCCAGTAGTTTGACTAGCGGGAGCTCCTACGAGCAGTACTTC.

This clone has more than one count but fewer than ten. V gene TRBV9 combines with J gene TRBJ2-1; TRBD2 matches 11 bases. The CDR3 runs 17 residues. V shed 0 bases and J 3 bases; nucleotides not matched to a gene: 5. Germline V gene sequence: CDR1 SGDLS, CDR2 YYNGEE. The CDR3 sequence: CASSVGTSGRFYNEQFF. For the CDR3, the DNA is TGTGCCAGCAGCGTAGGAACTAGCGGGAGATTCTACAATGAGCAGTTCTTC.

A note on this clone: This specimen includes other DNA sequences encoding the same CDR3. The chain is built from TRBV18 and TRBJ2-5; D possibly corresponds to TRBD1 (6 bases). Looked up from germline, CDR1 is KGHSH and CDR2 is LQKENI. Trimming stripped 1 base from V and 3 bases from J, with 6 bases between. The CDR3 is made up of 13 amino acids. The CDR3 loop is CASSPRQEETQYF. CDR3 coding DNA: TGTGCCAGCTCACCACGACAGGAAGAGACCCAGTACTTC.

The rearrangement joins TRBV5-1 to TRBJ1-5; D is perhaps TRBD1 (5 bases). V shed 0 bases and J shed 7 bases, with 14 bases lying between them. The germline CDR1 and CDR2 sequences are SGHRS and YFSETQ. The CDR3 is 15 residues long. This CDR3 reads CASSLEGDQRQPQHF. In DNA, the CDR3 is TGCGCCAGCAGCTTGGAAGGGGATCAAAGGCAGCCCCAGCATTTT.

The chain employs TRBV5-4 and TRBJ2-5; possibly TRBD2 for D (6 bases). The germline V gene encodes CDR1 SGHNT and CDR2 YYREEE (reference sequence). Trimming shortened V by 3 bases and J by 6 bases, and 15 bases separated the two germline ends. This CDR3 contains 14 residues. DNA of the CDR3: TGTGCCAGCAGCTCCACCTGGGAGGCGCAGACCCAGTACTTC. This translates into CASSSTWEAQTQYF.

This clone came up a few times. This chain joins TRBV5-4 and TRBJ2-1; 9 nucleotides line up with TRBD2. V trimming: 0 bases; J trimming: 7 bases; junction bases outside the gene matches: 5. The CDR3 spans 15 residues. Germline V gene sequence: CDR1 SGHNT, CDR2 YYREEE (reference sequence). The CDR3 DNA is TGTGCCAGCAGCTTGGGTAGCGGGGGACCTAATGAGCAGTTCTTC. It translates to CASSLGSGGPNEQFF.

V usage is TRBV2 and J usage is TRBJ1-1; 11 bases align to TRBD1. The germline V gene has CDR1 SNHLY and CDR2 FYNNEI. The CDR3 totals 14 residues. Trimming took 10 bases from V and 5 from J; bases not matched to a gene: 9. CDR3 sequence (DNA): TGTGCCACCACCCGGGACAGGGGGAGGACTGAAGCTTTCTTT. Protein product: CATTRDRGRTEAFF.

The rearrangement joins TRBV19 to TRBJ1-1, with TRBD1 matching over 8 bases. Germline values: CDR1 LNHDA, CDR2 SQIVND (reference sequence). The length of the CDR3 is 15 residues. V gave up 8 bases and J gave up 0 bases; unmatched junction bases: 8. In DNA, the CDR3 is TGTGCCAGTGATGACAGGGGACCCTTGAACACTGAAGCTTTCTTT. This codes for CASDDRGPLNTEAFF. Supplemented by reference TRBV19 and TRBJ1-1, the full variable domain reads DGGITQSPKYLFRKEGQNVTLSCEQNLNHDAMYWYRQDPGQGLRLIYYSQIVNDFQKGDIAEGYSVSREKKESFPLTVTSAQKNPTAFYLCASDDRGPLNTEAFFGQGTRLTVV.

The chain employs TRBV11-2 and TRBJ2-7; perhaps TRBD2 as D (6 bases). V lost 5 bases and J 2 bases, leaving 19 bases between the germline ends. The CDR3 is 16 amino acids. Germline lookup yields CDR1 SGHAT and CDR2 FQNNGV. CDR3 amino acids: CASSNLAGGPPYEQYF. DNA for the CDR3: TGTGCCAGCAGCAATTTAGCAGGAGGGCCGCCCTACGAGCAGTACTTC.

The V gene is TRBV19, the J gene TRBJ1-3; the D is unclear. The CDR3 extends over 14 amino acids. V lost 6 bases and J 0 bases, leaving 9 bases between the germline ends. CDR1 and CDR2 (germline): LNHDA, SQIVND (reference sequence). The CDR3 DNA sequence: TGTGCCAGTAGCGCAACAGCCTCTGGAAACACCATATATTTT. It yields the protein CASSATASGNTIYF.

The V and J genes are TRBV25-1 and TRBJ2-1; D possibly corresponds to TRBD2 (6 bases). V gave up 3 bases and J gave up 2 bases, with 17 bases separating them. Germline V gene sequence: CDR1 MGHDK, CDR2 SYGVNS. The CDR3 is made up of 17 amino acids. CDR3 amino acids: CASSDRRGMGPYNEQFF. The CDR3 DNA reads TGTGCCAGCAGTGATAGGAGGGGTATGGGACCCTACAATGAGCAGTTCTTC.

The chain couples TRBV4-3 to TRBJ2-1; a possible D gene is TRBD2 (6 bases). Germline V lookup: CDR1 LGHNA, CDR2 YSLEER. The CDR3 contains 15 residues. Trimming pared 3 bases from V and 9 bases from J, leaving 18 bases between. CDR3 sequence (DNA): TGCGCCAGCAGCCACGAACCGGGACTCCTCAGTGAGCAGTTCTTC. Its translation: CASSHEPGLLSEQFF.

The V and J genes are TRBV5-1 and TRBJ2-2; no reliable D call. The CDR3 consists of 16 residues. Trimming took off 4 bases at V and 0 bases at J, with 13 bases between the two ends. CDR1 and CDR2 from the germline V gene are SGHRS and YFSETQ. The CDR3 nucleotides read TGCGCCAGCAGCGGTGTGGTCCGGGCGAACACCGGGGAGCTGTTTTTT. Protein product: CASSGVVRANTGELFF.

The chain uses TRBV4-1 and TRBJ1-1, with D unresolved. The germline CDR1 and CDR2 sequences are MGHRA and YSYEKL. The length of the CDR3 is 16 residues. With 4 bases removed from V and 1 base from J, the gap between germline ends came to 16 bases. The CDR3 bases are TGCGCCAGCAGCCGAAGAGGTGGATCCTCGAACACTGAAGCTTTCTTT. Translated, it gives CASSRRGGSSNTEAFF.

This chain uses TRBV30 with TRBJ1-5; D is unclear. Trimming removed 2 bases at V and 3 bases at J, with 14 bases between. CDR1 is GTSNPN, CDR2 SVGIG, per germline (reference sequence). This CDR3 contains 15 residues. CDR3 nucleotides: TGTGCCTGGAGTCCCCGTGGTGGGCCCAATCAGCCCCAGCATTTT. It translates to CAWSPRGGPNQPQHF. Full variable domain (outside the CDR3, taken from reference TRBV30 and TRBJ1-5): SQTIHQWPATLVQPVGSPLSLECTVEGTSNPNLYWYRQAAGRGLQLLFYSVGIGQISSEVPQNLSASRPQDRQFILSSKKLLLSDSGFYLCAWSPRGGPNQPQHFGDGTRLSIL.

The chain is built from TRBV2 and TRBJ2-7, with 10 bases that match TRBD2. Germline CDR1 SNHLY, CDR2 FYNNEI. Trimming at V came to 6 bases and at J to 2 bases, leaving 7 bases not matched to a gene. The CDR3 extends over 15 amino acids. CDR3 loop: CASRERLAGTYEQYF. The DNA of the CDR3 is TGTGCCAGCAGGGAGAGACTAGCGGGTACCTACGAGCAGTACTTC.

The count of this clone is one. The rearrangement links TRBV7-2 to TRBJ2-7; D is unclear. The CDR3 has 14 residues. Trimming removed 1 base at V and 1 base at J, with 8 bases between. Germline values: CDR1 SGHTA, CDR2 FQGNSA. DNA of the CDR3: TGTGCCAGCAGCTTAGTAGTATTTTCCTACGAGCAGTACTTC. Translated: CASSLVVFSYEQYF.

The V gene is TRBV6-4, the J gene TRBJ1-1; 9 bases align to TRBD1. This CDR3 contains 13 residues. Looked up from germline, CDR1 is MRHNA and CDR2 is SNTAGT. V lost 5 bases, J lost 4 bases, and 2 bases stayed unmatched. CDR3 loop: CASSMTGGTEAFF. The CDR3 coding sequence is TGTGCCAGCAGTATGACAGGGGGCACTGAAGCTTTCTTT.

The chain joins TRBV28 to TRBJ2-1; TRBD1 matches 8 bases. Germline loops: CDR1 MDHEN, CDR2 SYDVKM. The V gene end was trimmed by 6 bases and the J gene end by 4 bases; junction bases not matched to a gene: 5. The CDR3 sequence is 14 residues long. CDR3 sequence: CASSRQGTYNEQFF. In nucleotides, the CDR3 is TGTGCCAGCAGCCGACAGGGGACTTACAATGAGCAGTTCTTC.

V usage is TRBV7-6 and J usage is TRBJ2-5; D is ambiguous. This CDR3 region has 16 residues. The V and J ends lost 0 bases and 2 bases respectively, with 13 bases between them. In germline, CDR1 is SGHVS, CDR2 FNYEAQ. The CDR3 reads CASSLASLNRQETQYF. The CDR3 DNA reads TGTGCCAGCAGCTTAGCATCCCTAAACAGACAAGAGACCCAGTACTTC. Variable domain in full (rest from reference TRBV7-6 and TRBJ2-5): GAGVSQSPRYKVTKRGQDVALRCDPISGHVSLYWYRQALGQGPEFLTYFNYEAQQDKSGLPNDRFSAERPEGSISTLTIQRTEQRDSAMYRCASSLASLNRQETQYFGPGTRLLVL.

The chain links TRBV2 to TRBJ1-2, with D unclear. V shed 3 bases and J shed 4 bases, with 12 bases lying between them. The V gene's germline CDR1 is SNHLY and CDR2 FYNNEI. The CDR3 is made up of 14 amino acids. In DNA, the CDR3 is TGTGCCAGCAGTGATCGTTCGACTTCCTATGGCTACACCTTC. Translating gives CASSDRSTSYGYTF.

This clone was seen just once. CDR3 sequence: CASSREPGTSSYNEQFF. In DNA, the CDR3 is TGTGCCAGCAGCCGAGAACCCGGGACTAGCTCCTACAATGAGCAGTTCTTC. The rearrangement uses TRBV4-2 and TRBJ2-1; 8 nucleotides align to TRBD2. In germline, CDR1 is LGHNA, CDR2 YNFKEQ. CDR3 length equals 17 residues. V lost 4 bases and J lost 0; bases outside the gene matches: 8.

V and J are TRBV5-8 and TRBJ2-7; 11 bases align to TRBD2. Losses at the gene ends were 1 base for V and 6 bases for J; bases not matched to a gene: 9. Germline V gene data show CDR1 as SGHTS and CDR2 as YDEGEE. The CDR3 is 16 amino acids. For the CDR3, the DNA is TGTGCCAGCAGCTTGAGGAGACTAGCGGGATCCACCGAGCAGTACTTC. Amino acid sequence: CASSLRRLAGSTEQYF.

The chain has TRBV6-1 and TRBJ1-2, with 8 bases matching TRBD1. The CDR3 has 13 amino acids. Germline CDR1 reads MNHNS; CDR2 reads SASEGT. V gave up 4 bases and J gave up 7 bases; unmatched junction bases: 5. The CDR3 here is CASSADRVGGYTF. CDR3 coding DNA: TGTGCCAGCAGTGCGGACAGGGTCGGTGGCTACACCTTC.